Detailed here is one TCR beta chain. These data come from a study of PD-1 blockade in mismatch repair-deficient tumors. Whole-study context: All were previously treated, progressing patients with around eleven mismatch repair-deficient cancer types.

Here immunoSEQ multiplex PCR was the method, and the copy in TCRdb shows in-frame clones only, minus some. The sample contains some 120,000 clones, about 80% of which appear only once. The CDR3 sequence is 13 residues long. Germline CDR1 and CDR2: MRHNA and SNTAGT. Trimming stripped 2 bases from V and 3 bases from J, with 4 bases between. All patients were mismatch repair deficient, assessed by either PCR or immunohistochemistry. Sequences were derived from peripheral blood, sampled approximately 14 months after starting pembrolizumab. The sequence was collected from an adult with mismatch repair-deficient cancer. The V call is TRBV6-4, the J call TRBJ2-2; D not resolved. The CDR3 reads CASSDRDTGELFF. For the CDR3, the DNA is TGTGCCAGCAGTGACAGGGACACCGGGGAGCTGTTTTTT.